A single sample gave rise to the 10 T cell receptor beta chains below, sequenced in a study of cytotoxic CD8 clonotypes in ibrutinib-treated CLL (dated by TCRdb to the early 2020s). Interpreted using the paper, the time point label stands for: about a year on ibrutinib. Library construction relied on the immunoSEQ multiplex PCR assay. TCRdb took over this immuneACCESS table, retaining in-frame rearrangements with V and J assigned. Such tables are incomplete; in checked studies, under half of the missing clones stem from an unresolved V gene, and the remainder is unexplained. The sample records nearly 85,000 clones, around 75% of which are singletons. The top ten clones comprise more than 4.5% of the sample. The sample consisted of PBMCs, taken after 12 months of ibrutinib treatment. These TCRs come from a human donor with chronic lymphocytic leukemia.

This chain links TRBV10-1 with TRBJ2-5; 11 bases map to TRBD2. With 10 bases clipped from V and 4 bases from J, the junction kept 17 bases outside the gene matches. CDR3 length: 17 amino acids. Germline CDR1 reads WNHNN; CDR2 reads SYGVQD (reference sequence). This CDR3 reads CATKAGSGLAAGETQYF. CDR3 DNA sequence: TGCGCCACCAAGGCGGGGTCGGGACTAGCGGCCGGAGAGACCCAGTACTTC.

The chain is built from TRBV9 and TRBJ2-5; D is uncertain. Germline V gene lookup returns CDR1 SGDLS and CDR2 YYNGEE. Between the trimmed V and J ends, which lost 0 bases and 0 bases, there was a span of 3 bases. CDR3 length: 13 amino acids. The CDR3 bases are TGTGCCAGCAGCGTAGCCCACCAAGAGACCCAGTACTTC. As protein: CASSVAHQETQYF. The variable domain in full, completed from reference TRBV9 and TRBJ2-5, reads DSGVTQTPKHLITATGQRVTLRCSPRSGDLSVYWYQQSLDQGLQFLIQYYNGEERAKGNILERFSAQQFPDLHSELNLSSLELGDSALYFCASSVAHQETQYFGPGTRLLVL.

This chain links TRBV6-4 with TRBJ2-1, with TRBD2 identical over 7 bases. Germline V gene lookup returns CDR1 MRHNA and CDR2 SNTAGT. CDR3 size: 15 residues. Trimming at V came to 2 bases and at J to 2 bases, leaving 3 bases not matched to a gene. CDR3 residues: CASSDLGGAYNEQFF. CDR3 DNA: TGTGCCAGCAGTGACCTGGGGGGGGCCTACAATGAGCAGTTCTTC.

This clone was recorded a few times. The chain recombines TRBV6-5 with TRBJ1-1; 9 bases match TRBD1. The germline V gene has CDR1 MNHEY and CDR2 SVGAGI. CDR3 length: 12 amino acids. Trimming cost V 5 bases and J 11 bases; bases outside gene matches: 6. The CDR3 region has the DNA TGTGCCAGCAGTAGACAGGGGGGGGAGGCTTTCTTT. Translation gives CASSRQGGEAFF.

The chain is built from TRBV7-8 and TRBJ1-5; D not certain. The CDR3 is 12 residues long. CDR1 and CDR2 from the germline V gene are SGHVS and FQNEAQ. Trimming cost V 4 bases and J 5 bases, with 6 bases left between them. The CDR3 is CASSSQDQPQHF. The CDR3 nucleotides are TGTGCCAGCAGCTCCCAAGATCAGCCCCAGCATTTT.

The chain uses TRBV5-6 and TRBJ1-1, with 8 bases aligning to TRBD1. CDR1 is SGHDT and CDR2 is YYEEEE in the germline V gene. CDR3 size: 15 residues. The J segment lost 4 bases and the V segment lost 0 bases, leaving 5 bases of the junction unmatched. CDR3: CASSLGTGWGTEAFF. In nucleotides, the CDR3 is TGTGCCAGCAGCTTGGGGACAGGGTGGGGCACTGAAGCTTTCTTT.

V is TRBV4-1 and J is TRBJ2-4, with D uncertain. CDR3 length equals 16 residues. Germline V gives CDR1 MGHRA, CDR2 YSYEKL. V shed 4 bases and J shed 0 bases, with 13 bases lying between them. The CDR3 loop is CASSLLVLPAKNIQYF. The CDR3 bases are TGCGCCAGCAGCCTTTTGGTCCTCCCAGCCAAAAACATTCAGTACTTC.

The CDR3 region is CASSGRNNYEQYF. Here the CDR3 DNA reads TGTGCCAGCAGCGGCAGGAATAACTACGAGCAGTACTTC. The chain joins TRBV11-1 to TRBJ2-7; D call uncertain. This CDR3 spans 13 amino acids. The germline CDR1 and CDR2 sequences are SGHAT and FQDESV (reference sequence). V was shortened by 5 bases and J by 3 bases, with 11 bases between the two germline ends.

The gene calls are TRBV10-3 and TRBJ2-3; possibly TRBD2 for D (5 bases). Per germline, CDR1 ENHRY and CDR2 SYGVKD. Trimming took off 4 bases at V and 3 bases at J, with 11 bases between the two ends. There are 14 residues in the CDR3. The CDR3 is CAISARTGTDTQYF. The CDR3 nucleotides read TGTGCCATCAGTGCTCGGACTGGGACAGATACGCAGTATTTT.

V is TRBV15 and J is TRBJ1-4; 7 nucleotides line up with TRBD1. Per germline, CDR1 LNHNV and CDR2 YYDKDF (reference sequence). J gave up 7 bases and V 9 bases, and 8 bases lay outside the gene matches. The CDR3 extends over 13 amino acids. CDR3 loop: CATGRGGGEKLFF. The CDR3, as DNA: TGTGCCACTGGGAGAGGGGGCGGTGAAAAACTGTTTTTT.